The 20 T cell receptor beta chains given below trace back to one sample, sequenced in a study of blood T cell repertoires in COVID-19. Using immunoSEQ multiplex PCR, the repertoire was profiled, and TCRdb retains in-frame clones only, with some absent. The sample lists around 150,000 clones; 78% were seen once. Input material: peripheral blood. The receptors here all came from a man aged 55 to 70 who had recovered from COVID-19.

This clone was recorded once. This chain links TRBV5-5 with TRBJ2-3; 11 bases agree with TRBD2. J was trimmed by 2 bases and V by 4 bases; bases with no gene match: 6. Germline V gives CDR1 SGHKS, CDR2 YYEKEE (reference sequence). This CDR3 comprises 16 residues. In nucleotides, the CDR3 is TGTGCCAGCAGCCCTCAACTAGCGGGGGCCACAGATACGCAGTATTTT. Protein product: CASSPQLAGATDTQYF.

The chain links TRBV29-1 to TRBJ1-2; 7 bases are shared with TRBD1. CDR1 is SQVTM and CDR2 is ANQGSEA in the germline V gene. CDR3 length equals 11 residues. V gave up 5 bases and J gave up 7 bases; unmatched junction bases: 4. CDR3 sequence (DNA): TGCAGCGTTCTAGGGGGCGGTGGCTACACCTTC. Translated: CSVLGGGGYTF.

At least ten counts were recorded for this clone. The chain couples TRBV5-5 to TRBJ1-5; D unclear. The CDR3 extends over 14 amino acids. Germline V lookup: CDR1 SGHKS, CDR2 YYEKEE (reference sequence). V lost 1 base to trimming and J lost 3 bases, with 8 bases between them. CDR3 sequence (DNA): TGTGCCAGCAGCTTGAGAACAGACAATCAGCCCCAGCATTTT. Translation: CASSLRTDNQPQHF. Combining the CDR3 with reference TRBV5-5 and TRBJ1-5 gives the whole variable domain DAGVTQSPTHLIKTRGQQVTLRCSPISGHKSVSWYQQVLGQGPQFIFQYYEKEERGRGNFPDRFSARQFPNYSSELNVNALLLGDSALYLCASSLRTDNQPQHFGDGTRLSIL.

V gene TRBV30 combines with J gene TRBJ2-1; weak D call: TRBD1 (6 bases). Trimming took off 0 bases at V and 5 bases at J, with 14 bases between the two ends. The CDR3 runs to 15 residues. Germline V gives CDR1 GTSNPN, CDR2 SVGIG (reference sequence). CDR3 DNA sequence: TGTGCCTGGAGTGTAGTCAGGGGCCCCCACAATGAGCAGTTCTTC. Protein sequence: CAWSVVRGPHNEQFF.

The CDR3: CASSQDQGAGETQYF. DNA of the CDR3: TGTGCCAGCAGCCAAGACCAGGGGGCAGGGGAGACCCAGTACTTC. The rearrangement joins TRBV3-1 (or the pseudogene TRBV3-2) to TRBJ2-5, with TRBD1 matching 8 bases. The germline V gene has CDR1 LGHDT and CDR2 YNNKEL (reference sequence). This CDR3 comprises 15 residues. Germline trimming cut 0 bases from V and 5 bases from J; bases unmatched to any gene: 5.

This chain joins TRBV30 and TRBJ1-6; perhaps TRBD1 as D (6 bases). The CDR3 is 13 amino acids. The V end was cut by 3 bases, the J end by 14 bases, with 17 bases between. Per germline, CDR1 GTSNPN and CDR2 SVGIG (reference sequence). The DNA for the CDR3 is TGTGCCTGGAGCCTCGGGGGGCGCGAAGCCCTCCACTTT. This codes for CAWSLGGREALHF.

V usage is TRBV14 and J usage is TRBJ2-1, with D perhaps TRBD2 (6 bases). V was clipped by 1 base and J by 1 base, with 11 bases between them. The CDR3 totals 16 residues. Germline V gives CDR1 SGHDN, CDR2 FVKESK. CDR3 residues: CASSQVDLASYNEQFF. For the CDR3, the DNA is TGTGCCAGCAGCCAAGTCGACCTAGCGTCCTACAATGAGCAGTTCTTC.

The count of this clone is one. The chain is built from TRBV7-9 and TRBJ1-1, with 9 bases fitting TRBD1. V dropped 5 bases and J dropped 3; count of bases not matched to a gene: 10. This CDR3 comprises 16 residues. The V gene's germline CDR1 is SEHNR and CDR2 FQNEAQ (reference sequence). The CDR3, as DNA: TGTGCCAGCAGCATCTGGACAGGGGATCTAGACACTGAAGCTTTCTTT. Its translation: CASSIWTGDLDTEAFF.

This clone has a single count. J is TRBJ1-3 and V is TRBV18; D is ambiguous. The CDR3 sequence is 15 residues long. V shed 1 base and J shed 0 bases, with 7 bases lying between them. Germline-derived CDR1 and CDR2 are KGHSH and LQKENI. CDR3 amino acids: CASSPRGSSGNTIYF. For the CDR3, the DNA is TGTGCCAGCTCACCACGAGGCAGCTCTGGAAACACCATATATTTT.

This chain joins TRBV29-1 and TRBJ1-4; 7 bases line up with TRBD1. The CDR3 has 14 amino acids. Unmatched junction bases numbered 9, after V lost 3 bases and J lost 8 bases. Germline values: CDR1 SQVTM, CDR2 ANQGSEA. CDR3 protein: CSVEETGIGEKLFF. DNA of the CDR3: TGCAGCGTTGAGGAGACAGGGATTGGGGAAAAACTGTTTTTT.

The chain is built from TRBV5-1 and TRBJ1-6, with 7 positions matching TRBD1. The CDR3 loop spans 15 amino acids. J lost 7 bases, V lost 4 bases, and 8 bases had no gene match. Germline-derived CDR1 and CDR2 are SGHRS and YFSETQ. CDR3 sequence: CASSANRGQNSPLHF. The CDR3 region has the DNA TGCGCCAGCAGCGCGAACAGGGGCCAGAATTCACCCCTCCACTTT.

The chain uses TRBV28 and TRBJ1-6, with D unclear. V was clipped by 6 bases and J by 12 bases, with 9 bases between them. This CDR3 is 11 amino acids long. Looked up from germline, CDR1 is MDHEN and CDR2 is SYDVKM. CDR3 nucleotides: TGTGCCAGCAGGGCCGAGGGACCCCTCCACTTT. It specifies CASRAEGPLHF.

CDR3 in amino acids: CSVSRNDRIVGNEQFF. The CDR3 DNA is TGCAGCGTTTCTCGGAACGACAGGATTGTGGGCAATGAGCAGTTCTTC. This chain links TRBV29-1 with TRBJ2-1; the D gene is possibly TRBD1 (6 bases). V was trimmed by 5 bases and J by 6 bases, leaving 23 bases between them. The germline gives CDR1 SQVTM, CDR2 ANQGSEA. The CDR3 is 16 residues long.

CDR3: CASSISTGELFF. CDR3 in DNA: TGTGCCAGTAGTATCTCGACCGGGGAGCTGTTTTTT. The chain links TRBV19 to TRBJ2-2; D is unclear. The CDR3 contains 12 residues. The germline V and J ends were trimmed by 3 bases and 5 bases, with 4 bases remaining between them. CDR1 is LNHDA, CDR2 SQIVND, per germline (reference sequence).

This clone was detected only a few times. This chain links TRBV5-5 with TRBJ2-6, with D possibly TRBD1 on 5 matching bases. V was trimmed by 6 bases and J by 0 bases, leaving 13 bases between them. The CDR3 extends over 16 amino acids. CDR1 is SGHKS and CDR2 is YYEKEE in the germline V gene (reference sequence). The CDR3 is CASMLTVVSGANVLTF. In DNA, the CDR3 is TGTGCCAGCATGCTGACAGTCGTCTCTGGGGCCAACGTCCTGACTTTC.

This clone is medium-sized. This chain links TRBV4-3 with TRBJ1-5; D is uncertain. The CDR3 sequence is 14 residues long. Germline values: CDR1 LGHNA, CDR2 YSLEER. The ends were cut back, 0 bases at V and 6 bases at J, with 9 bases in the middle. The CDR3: CASSQDWFGQPQHF. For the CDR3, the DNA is TGCGCCAGCAGCCAAGATTGGTTCGGTCAGCCCCAGCATTTT.

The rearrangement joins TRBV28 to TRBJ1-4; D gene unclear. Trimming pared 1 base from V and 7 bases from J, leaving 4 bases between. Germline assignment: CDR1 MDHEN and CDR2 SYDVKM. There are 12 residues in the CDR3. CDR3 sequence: CASSLSGEKLFF. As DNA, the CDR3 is TGTGCCAGCAGTTTATCAGGTGAAAAACTGTTTTTT.

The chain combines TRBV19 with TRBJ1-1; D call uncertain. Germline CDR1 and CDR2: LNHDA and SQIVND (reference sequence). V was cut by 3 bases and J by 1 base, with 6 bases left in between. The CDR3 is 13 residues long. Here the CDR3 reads CASSITKNTEAFF. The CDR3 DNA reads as TGTGCCAGTAGTATCACAAAGAACACTGAAGCTTTCTTT.

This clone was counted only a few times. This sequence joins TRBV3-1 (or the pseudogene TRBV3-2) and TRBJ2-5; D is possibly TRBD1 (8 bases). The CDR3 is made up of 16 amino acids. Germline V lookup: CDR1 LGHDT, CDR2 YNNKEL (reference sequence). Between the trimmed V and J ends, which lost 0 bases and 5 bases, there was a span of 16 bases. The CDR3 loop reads CASSQDQQGGRETQYF. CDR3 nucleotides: TGTGCCAGCAGCCAAGATCAACAGGGGGGGAGGGAGACCCAGTACTTC.

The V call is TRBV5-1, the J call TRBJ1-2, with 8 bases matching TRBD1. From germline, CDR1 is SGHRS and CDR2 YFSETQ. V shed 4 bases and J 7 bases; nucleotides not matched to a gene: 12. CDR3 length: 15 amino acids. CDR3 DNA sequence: TGCGCCAGCAGCCCGGCAGGGACAGGCCCCTTTGGCTACACCTTC. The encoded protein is CASSPAGTGPFGYTF.